A selection of T cell receptor beta chains follows, all from one sample in a study of CD8 T cells in ankylosing spondylitis. TCRdb fed the 5' RACE reads into MiXCR, producing one record per CDR3 protein. The sample yields almost 250,000 distinct CDR3 sequences, more than 25% seen once. Sequenced material: blood, either unsorted or a sorted T cell fraction (not recorded which). These TCRs come from a male donor with ankylosing spondylitis or in good health (not recorded which). CDR3s include the opening cysteine and the closing phenylalanine or tryptophan. D genes are given only for firm matches. Clone size, where shown, is once, few, many, or a class for clones that have expanded.

TRBV20-1	.	.	TRBJ2-1	TGCAGTGCTAGCCCTCGATCAAGGAGTGAGCAGTTCTTC	CSASPRSRSEQFF
TRBV5-1	.	.	TRBJ1-5	TGCGCCAGCAGCCCGACAGGACCCAATCAGCCCCAGCATTTT	CASSPTGPNQPQHF
TRBV5-8	.	.	TRBJ1-4	TGTGCCAGCAGCTTGGTGGCAGCTAATGAAAAACTGTTTTTT	CASSLVAANEKLFF
TRBV7-9	.	.	TRBJ2-1	TGTGCCAGCAGCTTCCAAGGTTCCTACAATGAGCAGTTCTTC	CASSFQGSYNEQFF
TRBV7-2	once	.	TRBJ1-1	TGTGCCAGCAGCCCCAGTCCAGGGACAAGCACTGAAGCTTTCTTT	CASSPSPGTSTEAFF
TRBV7-9	.	.	TRBJ1-2	TGTGCCAGCAGCTTGAGGCTCCTCAACTATGGCTACACCTTC	CASSLRLLNYGYTF
TRBV10-3	.	.	TRBJ1-3	TGTGCCACGGTGGGGGCCGGAAACACCATATATTTT	CATVGAGNTIYF
TRBV5-1	.	.	TRBJ2-1	TGCGCCAGCAGCTTGACCTCCTTCTCCTACAATGAGCAGTTCTTC	CASSLTSFSYNEQFF
TRBV12-3/TRBV12-4	.	TRBD1	TRBJ1-1	TGTGCCAGCAGGGACAGGGTCACTGAAGCTTTCTTT	CASRDRVTEAFF
TRBV12-3/TRBV12-4	many	TRBD1	TRBJ2-7	TGTGCCAGCAGTTTATCCTATGACAGGGCCACTTCCTACGAGCAGTACTTC	CASSLSYDRATSYEQYF
TRBV5-1	.	.	TRBJ1-1	TGCGCCAGCAGCTTGCCGGAATTGAACACTGAAGCTTTCTTT	CASSLPELNTEAFF
TRBV7-2	few	.	TRBJ1-1	TGTGCCAGCAGCTTAAGAACAGGGAACACTGAAGCTTTCTTT	CASSLRTGNTEAFF
TRBV5-1	.	.	TRBJ2-2	TGCGCCAGCAGCTTGGATGGGGTCACCGGGGAGCTGTTTTTT	CASSLDGVTGELFF
TRBV5-1	few	TRBD1	TRBJ2-1	TGCGCCAGCAGCTTTGGGACAGGCAATGAGCAGTTCTTC	CASSFGTGNEQFF
TRBV29-1	.	TRBD2	TRBJ2-7	TGCAGCGTTAGGGTAGCGGGGAACTACGAGCAGTACTTC	CSVRVAGNYEQYF
TRBV12-3/TRBV12-4	few	TRBD1	TRBJ1-6	TGTGCCAGCAGCCGCTCAGGGGGCCACTCACCCCTCCACTTT	CASSRSGGHSPLHF
TRBV29-1	.	.	TRBJ2-7	TGCAGCGTTGGAAGGCGGCAGTCCTACGAGCAGTACTTC	CSVGRRQSYEQYF
TRBV11-2	.	TRBD1	TRBJ2-7	TGTGCCAGCAGCCCGGACAGGGGGACCTACGAGCAGTACTTC	CASSPDRGTYEQYF
TRBV7-2	few	.	TRBJ2-1	TGTGCCAGCAGCACCTTCCTCGGGGGACCTTACAATGAGCAGTTCTTC	CASSTFLGGPYNEQFF
TRBV10-2	few	.	TRBJ2-3	TGCGCCAGCAGTGAGTCAGGGGGGCCGGGGACGCAGTATTTT	CASSESGGPGTQYF
TRBV20-1	.	.	TRBJ1-4	TGCAGTGCTAGAGATCCGGGGTCTCCCCGTGAAAAACTGTTTTTT	CSARDPGSPREKLFF
TRBV5-1	.	.	TRBJ1-1	TGCGCCAGCAGCTTGGACGGGACCACTGAAGCTTTCTTT	CASSLDGTTEAFF
TRBV29-1	.	TRBD1	TRBJ2-2	TGCAGCGCCCAAGCCGGACAGGGCGGCACCGGGGAGCTGTTTTTT	CSAQAGQGGTGELFF
TRBV7-7	.	TRBD1	TRBJ2-5	TGTGCTAGCAGCTTACTCAGGGGGGAGACCCAGTACTTC	CASSLLRGETQYF
TRBV7-2	.	.	TRBJ2-7	TGTGCCAGCAGATACAGCGGGGAGCAGTACTTC	CASRYSGEQYF
TRBV3-1	few	.	TRBJ2-7	TGTGCCAGCAGCCAAGCACAGGGCCCCTACGAGCAGTACTTC	CASSQAQGPYEQYF
TRBV5-5	few	TRBD1	TRBJ1-4	TGTGCCAGCAGCCCATGGACAGGGGAGGACGAAAAACTGTTTTTT	CASSPWTGEDEKLFF
TRBV29-1	.	.	TRBJ1-4	TGCAGCGTTGCATCCCCCTTGGGGGAAAAACTGTTTTTT	CSVASPLGEKLFF
TRBV7-2	.	.	TRBJ1-1	TGTGCCAGCAGCCCATGGACAGAAACAGAAGCTTTCTTT	CASSPWTETEAFF
TRBV20-1	few	.	TRBJ1-5	TGCAGTGCTAGAGATCTCAGGACAGCTTCCAATCAGCCCCAGCATTTT	CSARDLRTASNQPQHF
TRBV5-6	.	.	TRBJ2-7	TGTGCCAGCAGCCTCAAACCGGCAGGGAAAGGAAACGAGCAGTACTTC	CASSLKPAGKGNEQYF
TRBV18	.	.	TRBJ1-2	TGTGCCAGCTCACCAGTCTCAGCCTATAACTATGGCTACACCTTC	CASSPVSAYNYGYTF